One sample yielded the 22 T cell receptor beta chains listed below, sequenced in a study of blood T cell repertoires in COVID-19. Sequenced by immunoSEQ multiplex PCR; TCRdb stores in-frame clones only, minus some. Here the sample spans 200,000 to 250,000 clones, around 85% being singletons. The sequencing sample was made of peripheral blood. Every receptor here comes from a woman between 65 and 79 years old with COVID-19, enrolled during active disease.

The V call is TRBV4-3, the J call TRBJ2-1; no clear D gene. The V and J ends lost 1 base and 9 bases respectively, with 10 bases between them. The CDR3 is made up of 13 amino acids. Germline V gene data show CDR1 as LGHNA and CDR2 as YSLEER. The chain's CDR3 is CASSQGATSEQFF. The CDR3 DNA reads TGCGCCAGCAGCCAAGGAGCCACGAGTGAGCAGTTCTTC.

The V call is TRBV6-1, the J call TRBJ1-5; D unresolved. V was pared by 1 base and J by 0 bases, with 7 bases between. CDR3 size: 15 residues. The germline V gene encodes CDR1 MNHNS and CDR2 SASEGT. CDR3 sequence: CASSEGVFSNQPQHF. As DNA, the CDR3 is TGTGCCAGCAGTGAAGGAGTTTTTAGCAATCAGCCCCAGCATTTT.

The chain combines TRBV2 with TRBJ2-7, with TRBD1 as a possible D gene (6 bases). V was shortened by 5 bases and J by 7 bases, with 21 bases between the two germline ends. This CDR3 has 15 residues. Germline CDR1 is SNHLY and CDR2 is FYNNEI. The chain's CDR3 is CASSPTGTGLKEQYF. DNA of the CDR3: TGTGCCAGCAGTCCCACAGGGACCGGTTTAAAAGAGCAGTACTTC.

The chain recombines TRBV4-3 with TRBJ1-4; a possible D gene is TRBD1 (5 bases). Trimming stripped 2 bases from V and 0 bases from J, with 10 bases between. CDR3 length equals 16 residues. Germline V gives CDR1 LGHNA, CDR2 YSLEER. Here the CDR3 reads CASSQLYRTTNEKLFF. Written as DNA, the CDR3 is TGCGCCAGCAGCCAACTGTACAGGACAACTAATGAAAAACTGTTTTTT.

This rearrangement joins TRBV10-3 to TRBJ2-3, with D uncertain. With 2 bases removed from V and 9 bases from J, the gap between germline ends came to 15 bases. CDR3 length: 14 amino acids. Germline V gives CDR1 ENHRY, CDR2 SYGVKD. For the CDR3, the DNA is TGTGCCATCAGTGAGGACCGGTCCCAAGCGACGCAGTATTTT. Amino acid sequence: CAISEDRSQATQYF.

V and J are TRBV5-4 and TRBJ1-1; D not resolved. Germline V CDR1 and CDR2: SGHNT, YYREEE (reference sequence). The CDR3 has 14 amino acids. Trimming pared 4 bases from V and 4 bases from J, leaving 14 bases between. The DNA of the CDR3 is TGTGCCAGCAGCCTTGGTAGAGGCGTCACTGAAGCTTTCTTT. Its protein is CASSLGRGVTEAFF.

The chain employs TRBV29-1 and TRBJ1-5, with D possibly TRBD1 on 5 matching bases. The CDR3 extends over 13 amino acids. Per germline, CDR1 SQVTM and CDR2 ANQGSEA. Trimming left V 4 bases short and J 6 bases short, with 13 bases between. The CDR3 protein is CSVVGGVGQPQHF. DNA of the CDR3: TGCAGCGTTGTGGGAGGGGTCGGTCAGCCCCAGCATTTT.

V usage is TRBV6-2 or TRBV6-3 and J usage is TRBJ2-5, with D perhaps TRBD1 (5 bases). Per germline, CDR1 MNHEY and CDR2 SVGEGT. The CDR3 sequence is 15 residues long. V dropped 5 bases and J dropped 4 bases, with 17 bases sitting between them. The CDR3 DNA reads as TGTGCCAGCAGTGCACGCAGGGTCTCTGGAGAGACCCAGTACTTC. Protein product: CASSARRVSGETQYF.

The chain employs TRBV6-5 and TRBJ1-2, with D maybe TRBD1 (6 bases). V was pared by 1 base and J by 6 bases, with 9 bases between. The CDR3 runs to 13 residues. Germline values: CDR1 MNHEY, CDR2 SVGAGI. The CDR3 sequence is CASSYFRGHGYTF. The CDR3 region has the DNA TGTGCCAGCAGTTACTTCAGGGGTCATGGCTACACCTTC.

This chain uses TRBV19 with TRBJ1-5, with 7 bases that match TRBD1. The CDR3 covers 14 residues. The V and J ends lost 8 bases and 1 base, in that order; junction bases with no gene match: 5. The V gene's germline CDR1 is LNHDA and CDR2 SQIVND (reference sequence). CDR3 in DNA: TGTGCCAGTGTGGACAGGTTAAGCAATCAGCCCCAGCATTTT. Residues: CASVDRLSNQPQHF.

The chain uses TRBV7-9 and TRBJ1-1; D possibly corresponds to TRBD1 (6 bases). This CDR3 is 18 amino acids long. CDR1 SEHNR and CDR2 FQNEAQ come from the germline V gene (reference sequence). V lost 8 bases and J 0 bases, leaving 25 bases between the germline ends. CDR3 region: CASLGMPDRRLMNTEAFF. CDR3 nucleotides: TGTGCCAGCCTAGGGATGCCAGACAGGCGGTTGATGAACACTGAAGCTTTCTTT.

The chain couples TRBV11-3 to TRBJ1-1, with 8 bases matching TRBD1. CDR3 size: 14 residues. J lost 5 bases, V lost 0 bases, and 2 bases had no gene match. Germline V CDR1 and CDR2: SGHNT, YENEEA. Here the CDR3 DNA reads TGTGCCAGCAGCTTAGAGTACAGGGGGACTGAAGCTTTCTTT. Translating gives CASSLEYRGTEAFF.

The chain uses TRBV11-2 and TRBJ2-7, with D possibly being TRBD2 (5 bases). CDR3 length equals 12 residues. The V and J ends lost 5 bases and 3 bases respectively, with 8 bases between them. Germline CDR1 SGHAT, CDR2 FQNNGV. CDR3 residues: CASSRGGYEQYF. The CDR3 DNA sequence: TGTGCCAGCAGCCGTGGAGGCTACGAGCAGTACTTC.

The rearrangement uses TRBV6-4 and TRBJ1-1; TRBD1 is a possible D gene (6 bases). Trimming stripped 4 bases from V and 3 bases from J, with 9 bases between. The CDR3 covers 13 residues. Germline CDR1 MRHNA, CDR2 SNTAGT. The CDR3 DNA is TGTGCCAGCAGTGCGGACAGCTACACTGAAGCTTTCTTT. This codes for CASSADSYTEAFF.

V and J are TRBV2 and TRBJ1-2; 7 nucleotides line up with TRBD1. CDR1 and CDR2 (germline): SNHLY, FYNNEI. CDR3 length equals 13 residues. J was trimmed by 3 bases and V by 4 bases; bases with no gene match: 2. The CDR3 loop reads CASSGDSDYGYTF. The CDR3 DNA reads TGTGCCAGCAGTGGGGACAGTGACTATGGCTACACCTTC.

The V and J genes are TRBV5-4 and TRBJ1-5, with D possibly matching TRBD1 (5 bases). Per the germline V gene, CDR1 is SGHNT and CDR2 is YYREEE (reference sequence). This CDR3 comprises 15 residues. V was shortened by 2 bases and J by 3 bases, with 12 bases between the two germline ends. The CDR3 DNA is TGTGCCAGCAGCTTTGGCGGGGGGAACAATCAGCCCCAGCATTTT. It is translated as CASSFGGGNNQPQHF.

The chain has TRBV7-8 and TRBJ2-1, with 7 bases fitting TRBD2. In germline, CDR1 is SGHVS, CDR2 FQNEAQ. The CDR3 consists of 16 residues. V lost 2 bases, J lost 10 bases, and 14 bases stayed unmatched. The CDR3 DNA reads TGTGCCAGCAGCTTACTACTCGAGACTAGCTGGCACGAGCAGTTCTTC. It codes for CASSLLLETSWHEQFF.

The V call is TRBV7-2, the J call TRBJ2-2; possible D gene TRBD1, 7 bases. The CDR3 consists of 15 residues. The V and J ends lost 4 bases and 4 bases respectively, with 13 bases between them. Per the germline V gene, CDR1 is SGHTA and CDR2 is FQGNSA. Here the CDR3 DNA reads TGTGCCAGCAGCTCAAGACAGGGAGGCACCGGGGAGCTGTTTTTT. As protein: CASSSRQGGTGELFF.

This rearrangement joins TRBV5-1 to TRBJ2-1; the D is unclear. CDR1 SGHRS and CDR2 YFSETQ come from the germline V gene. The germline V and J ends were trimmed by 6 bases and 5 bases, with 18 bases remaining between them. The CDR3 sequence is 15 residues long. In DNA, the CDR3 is TGCGCCAGCATCCCCATTCCAGCGCAAAACAATGAGCAGTTCTTC. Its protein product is CASIPIPAQNNEQFF.

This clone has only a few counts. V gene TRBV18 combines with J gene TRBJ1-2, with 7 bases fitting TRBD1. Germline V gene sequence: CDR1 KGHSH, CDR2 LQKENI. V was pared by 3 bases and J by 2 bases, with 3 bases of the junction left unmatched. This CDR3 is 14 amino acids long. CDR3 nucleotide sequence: TGTGCCAGCTCACCCGGACAGGAAAACTATGGCTACACCTTC. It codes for CASSPGQENYGYTF.

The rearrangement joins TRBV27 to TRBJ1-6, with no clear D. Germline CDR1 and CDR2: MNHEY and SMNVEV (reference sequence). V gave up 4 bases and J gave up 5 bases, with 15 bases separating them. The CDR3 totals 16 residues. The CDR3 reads CASSSVPKLHNSPLHF. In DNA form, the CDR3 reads TGTGCCAGCAGTTCCGTCCCTAAACTCCATAATTCACCCCTCCACTTT.

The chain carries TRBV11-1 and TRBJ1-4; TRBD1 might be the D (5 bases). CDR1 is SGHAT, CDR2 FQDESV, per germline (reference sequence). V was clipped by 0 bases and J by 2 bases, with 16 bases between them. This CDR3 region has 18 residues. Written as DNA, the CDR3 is TGTGCCAGCAGCTTAGCGCAAAGCGGGGGGTCGACTAATGAAAAACTGTTTTTT. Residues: CASSLAQSGGSTNEKLFF. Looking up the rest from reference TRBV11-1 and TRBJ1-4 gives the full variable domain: EAEVAQSPRYKITEKSQAVAFWCDPISGHATLYWYRQILGQGPELLVQFQDESVVDDSQLPKDRFSAERLKGVDSTLKIQPAELGDSAMYLCASSLAQSGGSTNEKLFFGSGTQLSVL.